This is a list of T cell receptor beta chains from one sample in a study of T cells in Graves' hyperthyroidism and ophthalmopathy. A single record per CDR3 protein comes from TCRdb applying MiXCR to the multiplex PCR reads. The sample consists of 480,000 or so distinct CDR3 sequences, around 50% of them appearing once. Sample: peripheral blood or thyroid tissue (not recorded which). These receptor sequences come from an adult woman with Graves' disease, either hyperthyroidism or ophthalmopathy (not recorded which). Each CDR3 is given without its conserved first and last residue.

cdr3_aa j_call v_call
ATSDTGTGVTEAF TRBJ1-1 TRBV24-1
ASSLTGTENTEAF TRBJ1-1 TRBV7-3
ASSVGVVTEAF TRBJ1-1 TRBV9
ASTGTLLGNTIY TRBJ1-3 TRBV28
ASSDPAMNTEAF TRBJ1-1 TRBV2
ASSYDGGNYEQY TRBJ2-7 TRBV6-6
ASSYGTGMFLT TRBJ1-2 TRBV7-9
ASSPGPGQASTEAF TRBJ1-1 TRBV7-2
ASSFQGGNSPLH TRBJ1-6 TRBV6-5
SAGPGTSNTEAF TRBJ1-1 TRBV20-1
ASSPTSVRGRSTDTQY TRBJ2-3 TRBV9
ASSTDRRIYGYT TRBJ1-2 TRBV7-9
ASSPRQGRFGGYT TRBJ1-2 TRBV14
SLGARARREEAF TRBJ1-1 TRBV29-1
SARPGLAGETQY TRBJ2-5 TRBV20-1
ASSYIGLREQY TRBJ2-7 TRBV6-5
ASSDSHKVNGYT TRBJ1-2 TRBV11-2
ASSPLGMGHTGELF TRBJ2-2 TRBV9
SARDPEMGPLH TRBJ1-6 TRBV20-1
ASSIPRGPNTGELF TRBJ2-2 TRBV19
SVPTGNIYGYT TRBJ1-2 TRBV20-1
ASSALGNQPQH TRBJ1-5 TRBV2
ASSTTGPPETQY TRBJ2-5 TRBV3-1
ASSPHTQY TRBJ2-3 TRBV7-9
SVGGGTLTEAF TRBJ1-1 TRBV29-1
SVLTGGSYEQY TRBJ2-7 TRBV29-1
ASSPRRPANVLT TRBJ2-6 TRBV7-9
ASSHPGQAVANTEAF TRBJ1-1 TRBV5-4
ATGNRAGGRYEQY TRBJ2-7 TRBV6-5
ANSLVGRENQPQH TRBJ1-5 TRBV7-8
ASSQGVTGANVLT TRBJ2-6 TRBV4-1
ASSAGTAGYT TRBJ1-2 TRBV5-1
ASSFAPRGRGEQY TRBJ2-7 TRBV15
SVEGGDTGYGYT TRBJ1-2 TRBV29-1
ASGKPLNSGNTIY TRBJ1-3 TRBV9
SARGDSLNYGYT TRBJ1-2 TRBV20-1
ASSYPVGVGGELF TRBJ2-2 TRBV7-9
ASSSAQGPSGNTIY TRBJ1-3 TRBV7-8